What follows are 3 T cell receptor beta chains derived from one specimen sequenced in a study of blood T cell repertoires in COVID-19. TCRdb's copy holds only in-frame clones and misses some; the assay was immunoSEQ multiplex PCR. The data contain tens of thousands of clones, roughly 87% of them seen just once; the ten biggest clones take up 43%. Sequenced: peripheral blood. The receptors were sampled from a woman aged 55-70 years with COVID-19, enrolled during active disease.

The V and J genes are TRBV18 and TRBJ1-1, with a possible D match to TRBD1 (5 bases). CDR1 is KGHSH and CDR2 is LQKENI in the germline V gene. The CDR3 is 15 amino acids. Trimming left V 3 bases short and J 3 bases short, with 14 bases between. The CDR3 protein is CASSPVSQGDTEAFF. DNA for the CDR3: TGTGCCAGCTCACCCGTTTCCCAGGGCGACACTGAAGCTTTCTTT. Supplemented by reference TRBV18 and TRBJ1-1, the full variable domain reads NAGVMQNPRHLVRRRGQEARLRCSPMKGHSHVYWYRQLPEEGLKFMVYLQKENIIDESGMPKERFSAEFPKEGPSILRIQQVVRGDSAAYFCASSPVSQGDTEAFFGQGTRLTVV.

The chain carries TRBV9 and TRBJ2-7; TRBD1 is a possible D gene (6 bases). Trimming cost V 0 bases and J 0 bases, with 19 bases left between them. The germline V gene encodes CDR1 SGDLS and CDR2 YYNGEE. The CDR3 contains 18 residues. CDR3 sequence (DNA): TGTGCCAGCAGCGTAGGTGCCAGCGTTTGGGACACCTCCTACGAGCAGTACTTC. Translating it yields CASSVGASVWDTSYEQYF.

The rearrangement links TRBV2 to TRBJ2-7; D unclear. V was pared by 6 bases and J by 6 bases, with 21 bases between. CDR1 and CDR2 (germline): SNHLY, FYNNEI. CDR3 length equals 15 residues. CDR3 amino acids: CASRKDVSFIGEQYF. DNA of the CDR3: TGTGCCAGCAGGAAAGATGTGAGCTTCATCGGCGAGCAGTACTTC.